Listed below are T cell receptor beta chains from one sample, sequenced in a study of cytomegalovirus exposure and HLA in healthy donors. Profiled with immunoSEQ multiplex PCR; TCRdb holds only in-frame clones, not every one. The table lists 90,000 or so clones, 95% to 98% of them singletons. The source material was PBMCs. The source of these receptors is a man aged 18-30 years in good health and CMV-seronegative. Both conserved end residues are part of each CDR3. D genes are given only for firm matches. Clone size is not always given. Where it is, it says once, few, many or a class for expanded clones.

TRBV18	NA	TRBJ2-1	NA	CASSPTRALALNEQFF	TGTGCCAGCTCACCCACCCGTGCGCTAGCGCTGAATGAGCAGTTCTTC
TRBV5-6	NA	TRBJ2-5	once	CASRLMGAEETQYF	TGTGCCAGCAGACTCATGGGGGCCGAAGAGACCCAGTACTTC
TRBV5-1	NA	TRBJ2-5	NA	CASSFGGEETQYF	TGCGCCAGCAGCTTCGGAGGGGAAGAGACCCAGTACTTC
TRBV10-3	TRBD1	TRBJ1-5	NA	CAISGDSYSQPQHF	TGTGCCATCAGCGGGGACAGTTATAGTCAGCCCCAGCATTTT
TRBV2	NA	TRBJ2-7	NA	CASSEKVAEVSYEQYF	TGTGCCAGCAGTGAAAAGGTAGCGGAGGTCTCCTACGAGCAGTACTTC
TRBV27	TRBD2	TRBJ2-1	NA	CASSPGLAGGTIEQFF	TGTGCCAGCTCACCGGGACTAGCGGGAGGAACCATCGAGCAGTTCTTC
TRBV27	NA	TRBJ2-1	NA	CASSFPDSSQFF	TGTGCCAGCAGTTTCCCCGACAGCTCGCAGTTCTTC
TRBV5-5	NA	TRBJ2-3	NA	CASSLARVALASTDTQYF	TGTGCCAGCAGCTTGGCCAGGGTAGCCCTCGCCAGCACAGATACGCAGTATTTT
TRBV9	NA	TRBJ2-7	NA	CASSVEVAETYEQYF	TGTGCCAGCAGCGTAGAGGTAGCGGAGACCTACGAGCAGTACTTC
TRBV9	TRBD2	TRBJ2-5	NA	CASSGGSGHQETQYF	TGTGCCAGCAGCGGCGGGAGCGGGCACCAAGAGACCCAGTACTTC
TRBV15	TRBD1	TRBJ1-1	NA	CATRPTGSNTEAFF	TGTGCCACCAGGCCGACAGGGTCGAACACTGAAGCTTTCTTT
TRBV19	TRBD1	TRBJ1-5	NA	CASSTPQQGRRDNQPQHF	TGTGCCAGTAGTACCCCCCAACAGGGGCGACGTGACAATCAGCCCCAGCATTTT
TRBV9	NA	TRBJ2-2	NA	CASSVDATGGHTGELFF	TGTGCCAGCAGCGTAGATGCCACCGGGGGTCACACCGGGGAGCTGTTTTTT
TRBV28	TRBD1	TRBJ2-7	NA	CASSRQGAYEQYF	TGTGCCAGCTCCCGACAGGGGGCCTACGAGCAGTACTTC
TRBV20-1	TRBD2	TRBJ2-1	NA	CTIGGANEQFF	TGCACCATCGGGGGGGCCAATGAGCAGTTCTTC
TRBV15	NA	TRBJ2-7	NA	CATSVGGTTYEQYF	TGTGCCACCAGCGTCGGGGGAACGACCTACGAGCAGTACTTC
TRBV27	TRBD1	TRBJ2-7	NA	CASSYAIRDRVHEQYF	TGTGCCAGCAGTTACGCCATCCGGGACAGGGTCCACGAGCAGTACTTC
TRBV7-7	NA	TRBJ2-7	few	CASTRADSPSYEQYF	TGTGCTAGCACCCGGGCGGACAGTCCTTCCTACGAGCAGTACTTC
TRBV29-1	NA	TRBJ2-2	once	CSVYGAGINTGELFF	TGCAGCGTTTATGGGGCAGGCATTAACACCGGGGAGCTGTTTTTT
TRBV28	TRBD2	TRBJ2-3	once	CASSLPGLAGTDTQYF	TGTGCCAGCAGTTTACCGGGACTAGCGGGCACAGATACGCAGTATTTT
TRBV19	NA	TRBJ1-4	NA	CASQRVSSTNEKLFF	TGTGCCAGTCAACGGGTTTCTTCCACTAATGAAAAACTGTTTTTT
TRBV27	TRBD1	TRBJ1-1	NA	CASSLLDRGTEAFF	TGTGCCAGCAGTTTATTGGACAGGGGGACTGAAGCTTTCTTT
TRBV5-1	NA	TRBJ2-2	NA	CASSFSGPTNTGELFF	TGCGCCAGCAGCTTCTCAGGGCCCACGAACACCGGGGAGCTGTTTTTT
TRBV6-5	NA	TRBJ2-1	NA	CASIDLQGSYNEQFF	TGTGCCAGCATCGACTTACAGGGTTCCTACAATGAGCAGTTCTTC
TRBV27	TRBD1	TRBJ1-4	NA	CASSLWAGGASNEKLFF	TGTGCCAGCAGTTTATGGGCAGGGGGCGCGTCTAATGAAAAACTGTTTTTT
TRBV11-2	NA	TRBJ2-5	once	CASSLDPPGMGKETQYF	TGTGCCAGCAGCTTAGACCCGCCGGGAATGGGAAAGGAGACCCAGTACTTC
TRBV5-1	TRBD1	TRBJ1-4	NA	CASSLGNRGPNEKLFF	TGCGCCAGCAGCTTAGGTAACAGGGGCCCAAATGAAAAACTGTTTTTT
TRBV28	TRBD1	TRBJ2-7	NA	CASSLQGDAYEQYF	TGTGCCAGCAGTTTACAGGGGGACGCCTACGAGCAGTACTTC
TRBV27	TRBD2	TRBJ2-3	NA	CASSLFWTSGMTPPTDTQYF	TGTGCCAGCAGTTTATTTTGGACTAGCGGAATGACCCCCCCCACAGATACGCAGTATTTT
TRBV5-1	TRBD1	TRBJ2-7	NA	CASSQGQGAYEQYF	TGCGCCAGCAGCCAAGGACAGGGGGCCTACGAGCAGTACTTC
TRBV6-4	TRBD2	TRBJ2-1	NA	CASSPGTSGRGNEQFF	TGTGCCAGCAGTCCTGGGACTAGCGGGAGGGGAAATGAGCAGTTCTTC
TRBV29-1	NA	TRBJ2-3	once	CSVRRGIWGDTQYF	TGCAGCGTGCGAAGGGGGATTTGGGGAGATACGCAGTATTTT
TRBV18	TRBD2	TRBJ2-1	NA	CASSPGGLGFNEQFF	TGTGCCAGCTCACCTGGGGGACTAGGATTCAATGAGCAGTTCTTC
TRBV5-4	NA	TRBJ2-3	NA	CASSSNPTVLTDTQYF	TGTGCCAGCAGCTCCAACCCGACAGTCCTCACAGATACGCAGTATTTT
TRBV4-1	NA	TRBJ1-4	NA	CASSPGPGDYEKLFF	TGCGCCAGCAGCCCCGGGCCGGGAGATTATGAAAAACTGTTTTTT
TRBV5-1	TRBD2	TRBJ2-3	once	CASSLGWGGSTDTQYF	TGCGCCAGCAGCCTCGGGTGGGGAGGGAGCACAGATACGCAGTATTTT
TRBV5-1	NA	TRBJ1-1	once	CASSLGPGLSGEAFF	TGCGCCAGCAGCTTGGGCCCTGGGCTCAGCGGTGAAGCTTTCTTT
TRBV5-1	NA	TRBJ2-1	NA	CASIPGSSYNEQFF	TGCGCCAGCATCCCAGGGTCAAGCTACAATGAGCAGTTCTTC
TRBV4-3	TRBD2	TRBJ2-3	NA	CASSQQTSGSTDTQYF	TGCGCCAGCAGCCAACAGACTAGCGGGAGCACAGATACGCAGTATTTT
TRBV28	NA	TRBJ1-5	NA	CASSFVRESNQPQHF	TGTGCCAGCAGTTTTGTCCGGGAAAGCAATCAGCCCCAGCATTTT
TRBV9	NA	TRBJ1-5	NA	CASSVGDSDQPQHF	TGTGCCAGCAGCGTAGGGGACTCCGATCAGCCCCAGCATTTT
TRBV6-1	NA	TRBJ2-5	NA	CASSYQGRETQYF	TGTGCCAGTTCGTACCAGGGTCGAGAGACCCAGTACTTC
TRBV19	NA	TRBJ2-2	NA	CASSISPGELFF	TGTGCCAGTAGTATATCTCCCGGGGAGCTGTTTTTT
TRBV5-1	TRBD1	TRBJ1-1	NA	CASNDQGEDTEAFF	TGCGCCAGCAACGACCAGGGGGAGGACACTGAAGCTTTCTTT
TRBV5-1	TRBD1	TRBJ1-3	NA	CASSPTGGADTIYF	TGCGCCAGCAGCCCTACAGGGGGCGCGGACACCATATATTTT
TRBV4-3	TRBD2	TRBJ2-3	NA	CASSQESGWASGKVPVDTQYF	TGCGCCAGCAGCCAAGAATCAGGATGGGCTAGCGGGAAAGTTCCGGTAGATACGCAGTATTTT
TRBV27	TRBD2	TRBJ2-2	NA	CASSLIQAGGPTGELFF	TGTGCCAGCAGTTTAATTCAAGCGGGAGGGCCCACCGGGGAGCTGTTTTTT
TRBV15	NA	TRBJ1-5	NA	CATSGGGSPSNQPQHF	TGTGCCACCAGCGGCGGGGGGTCTCCTAGCAATCAGCCCCAGCATTTT
TRBV29-1	TRBD2	TRBJ2-1	NA	CSVEIAGGPYNEQFF	TGCAGCGTTGAGATAGCGGGAGGCCCCTACAATGAGCAGTTCTTC